This is a list of T cell receptor beta chains from one sample in a study of cytomegalovirus exposure and HLA in healthy donors. Clones were read by immunoSEQ multiplex PCR, and TCRdb kept only the in-frame ones, dropping some. Found here are some 250,000 clones, 85% to 90% of them singletons; the top ten hold under 0.4%. Sequencing input: PBMCs. Source of these receptors: a woman in her late teens or twenties in good health and CMV-seronegative. Both conserved end residues are part of each CDR3. Each record gives: clone size, J gene, V gene, D gene, CDR3 protein, CDR3 DNA. The D gene is left open where the match is weak. A clone size is listed for some rows: how often the clone was seen (once, few, many), or a class if it is expanded.

clone_size: few
j_call: TRBJ1-2
v_call: TRBV29-1
d_call: -
cdr3_aa: CSVVSAEGGYGYTF
cdr3_nt: TGCAGCGTTGTTTCTGCGGAAGGGGGCTATGGCTACACCTTC

clone_size: -
j_call: TRBJ1-3
v_call: TRBV19
d_call: -
cdr3_aa: CATAGTRDSGNTIYF
cdr3_nt: TGTGCCACGGCCGGGACACGGGACTCTGGAAACACCATATATTTT

clone_size: few
j_call: TRBJ1-4
v_call: TRBV6-5
d_call: -
cdr3_aa: CASINPGGNEKLFF
cdr3_nt: TGTGCCAGCATCAATCCCGGGGGTAATGAAAAACTGTTTTTT

clone_size: -
j_call: TRBJ2-7
v_call: TRBV9
d_call: TRBD1
cdr3_aa: CASSVVGGTGEQYF
cdr3_nt: TGTGCCAGCAGCGTAGTAGGTGGGACAGGCGAGCAGTACTTC

clone_size: -
j_call: TRBJ2-5
v_call: TRBV11-2
d_call: TRBD2
cdr3_aa: CASSLIAGGPLTETQYF
cdr3_nt: TGTGCCAGCAGCTTAATAGCGGGGGGACCCCTCACCGAGACCCAGTACTTC

clone_size: few
j_call: TRBJ1-5
v_call: TRBV7-9
d_call: -
cdr3_aa: CASSPRGLTNNQPQHF
cdr3_nt: TGTGCCAGCAGCCCACGGGGACTGACCAACAATCAGCCCCAGCATTTT

clone_size: -
j_call: TRBJ1-1
v_call: TRBV5-1
d_call: TRBD1
cdr3_aa: CASSSGTGLDTEAFF
cdr3_nt: TGCGCCAGCAGCTCCGGGACAGGGTTAGACACTGAAGCTTTCTTT

clone_size: -
j_call: TRBJ1-2
v_call: TRBV27
d_call: TRBD1
cdr3_aa: CASSGQGHYGYTF
cdr3_nt: TGTGCCAGCTCGGGACAGGGACACTATGGCTACACCTTC

clone_size: once
j_call: TRBJ2-1
v_call: TRBV7-2
d_call: TRBD2
cdr3_aa: CASSTGTSGGQVGDEQFF
cdr3_nt: TGTGCCAGCAGCACCGGGACTAGCGGGGGCCAGGTTGGAGATGAGCAGTTCTTC

clone_size: -
j_call: TRBJ1-5
v_call: TRBV6-5
d_call: -
cdr3_aa: CASSYSRGQPQHF
cdr3_nt: TGTGCCAGCAGTTACTCGAGGGGGCAGCCCCAGCATTTT

clone_size: -
j_call: TRBJ1-4
v_call: TRBV6-1
d_call: -
cdr3_aa: CASRGGATNEKLFF
cdr3_nt: TGTGCCAGCAGGGGGGGTGCAACTAATGAAAAACTGTTTTTT

clone_size: -
j_call: TRBJ1-2
v_call: TRBV11-2
d_call: TRBD1
cdr3_aa: CASSPDRGHGYTF
cdr3_nt: TGTGCCAGCAGCCCGGACAGGGGGCACGGCTACACCTTC

clone_size: -
j_call: TRBJ1-3
v_call: TRBV25-1
d_call: TRBD1
cdr3_aa: CASSPQGVSGNTIYF
cdr3_nt: TGTGCCAGCAGCCCTCAGGGGGTCTCCGGAAACACCATATATTTT

clone_size: -
j_call: TRBJ1-1
v_call: TRBV6-1
d_call: -
cdr3_aa: CASSEAAGVLMNTEAFF
cdr3_nt: TGTGCCAGCAGTGAAGCGGCAGGGGTACTAATGAACACTGAAGCTTTCTTT

clone_size: -
j_call: TRBJ2-7
v_call: TRBV28
d_call: TRBD2
cdr3_aa: CASTPGGGRSAEQYF
cdr3_nt: TGTGCCAGCACCCCGGGGGGGGGACGGTCCGCCGAGCAGTACTTC

clone_size: -
j_call: TRBJ1-2
v_call: TRBV5-6
d_call: -
cdr3_aa: CASSLRDNSFYGYTF
cdr3_nt: TGTGCCAGCAGCTTGCGGGACAACTCCTTCTATGGCTACACCTTC

clone_size: -
j_call: TRBJ2-7
v_call: TRBV19
d_call: -
cdr3_aa: CASSNRPRDEQYF
cdr3_nt: TGTGCCAGTAGTAATCGCCCGAGGGACGAGCAGTACTTC

clone_size: once
j_call: TRBJ2-2
v_call: TRBV7-9
d_call: TRBD1
cdr3_aa: CASSLDWDSLTGELFF
cdr3_nt: TGTGCCAGCAGCCTCGATTGGGACAGCCTGACCGGGGAGCTGTTTTTT

clone_size: -
j_call: TRBJ1-1
v_call: TRBV7-2
d_call: -
cdr3_aa: CASSLVPLMNTEAFF
cdr3_nt: TGTGCCAGCAGCTTAGTTCCGCTAATGAACACTGAAGCTTTCTTT

clone_size: -
j_call: TRBJ2-6
v_call: TRBV11-2
d_call: -
cdr3_aa: CASSWGSGLLVSGANVLTF
cdr3_nt: TGTGCCAGCAGCTGGGGTTCTGGACTACTTGTCTCTGGGGCCAACGTCCTGACTTTC

clone_size: -
j_call: TRBJ2-1
v_call: TRBV6-1
d_call: TRBD2
cdr3_aa: CASTPSGGPYNEQFF
cdr3_nt: TGTGCCAGCACCCCAAGCGGGGGGCCCTACAATGAGCAGTTCTTC

clone_size: once
j_call: TRBJ1-6
v_call: TRBV28
d_call: -
cdr3_aa: CASINGRSYNSPLHF
cdr3_nt: TGTGCCAGCATCAATGGGCGCTCCTATAATTCACCCCTCCACTTT

clone_size: -
j_call: TRBJ2-7
v_call: TRBV9
d_call: -
cdr3_aa: CASSVGEFYEQYF
cdr3_nt: TGTGCCAGCAGCGTAGGTGAGTTCTACGAGCAGTACTTC

clone_size: -
j_call: TRBJ1-5
v_call: TRBV7-9
d_call: -
cdr3_aa: CASSLSLGESNQPQHF
cdr3_nt: TGTGCCAGCAGCTTATCCCTAGGGGAAAGCAATCAGCCCCAGCATTTT

clone_size: -
j_call: TRBJ1-2
v_call: TRBV6-5
d_call: -
cdr3_aa: CASTKVGFGYGYTF
cdr3_nt: TGTGCCAGCACTAAGGTCGGGTTTGGCTATGGCTACACCTTC

clone_size: -
j_call: TRBJ2-3
v_call: TRBV5-8
d_call: TRBD2
cdr3_aa: CASSLIAGGPPDTQYF
cdr3_nt: TGTGCCAGCAGCTTGATAGCGGGGGGGCCCCCAGATACGCAGTATTTT

clone_size: -
j_call: TRBJ1-1
v_call: TRBV6-5
d_call: -
cdr3_aa: CASSYVQGNTEAFF
cdr3_nt: TGTGCCAGCAGTTACGTCCAGGGAAACACTGAAGCTTTCTTT

clone_size: -
j_call: TRBJ1-5
v_call: TRBV29-1
d_call: TRBD1
cdr3_aa: CSVRDRANQPQHF
cdr3_nt: TGCAGCGTCCGGGACAGGGCCAATCAGCCCCAGCATTTT

clone_size: -
j_call: TRBJ2-3
v_call: TRBV19
d_call: -
cdr3_aa: CASSIIGSTQYF
cdr3_nt: TGTGCCAGTAGTATAATAGGGAGCACGCAGTATTTT

clone_size: -
j_call: TRBJ2-5
v_call: TRBV11-1
d_call: TRBD1
cdr3_aa: CASSSTGQGFGTQYF
cdr3_nt: TGTGCCAGCAGCTCCACGGGACAGGGGTTTGGGACCCAGTACTTC

clone_size: -
j_call: TRBJ1-1
v_call: TRBV28
d_call: -
cdr3_aa: CASSPPGNTEAFF
cdr3_nt: TGTGCCAGCAGTCCGCCGGGGAACACTGAAGCTTTCTTT

clone_size: -
j_call: TRBJ1-1
v_call: TRBV4-1
d_call: TRBD1
cdr3_aa: CASSHSPGTGNTEAFF
cdr3_nt: TGCGCCAGCAGCCATAGTCCCGGGACAGGGAACACTGAAGCTTTCTTT

clone_size: few
j_call: TRBJ2-1
v_call: TRBV4-1
d_call: TRBD1
cdr3_aa: CASSQDYAGGPYNEQFF
cdr3_nt: TGCGCCAGCAGCCAAGACTACGCAGGGGGCCCCTACAATGAGCAGTTCTTC

clone_size: few
j_call: TRBJ1-2
v_call: TRBV6-5
d_call: -
cdr3_aa: CASSYSNQGDYGYTF
cdr3_nt: TGTGCCAGCAGTTACTCGAATCAGGGCGACTATGGCTACACCTTC

clone_size: -
j_call: TRBJ2-1
v_call: TRBV21-1
d_call: -
cdr3_aa: CASSKRNGLAGDPNSHNEQFF
cdr3_nt: TGTGCCAGCAGCAAACGAAACGGACTAGCGGGGGACCCCAATTCCCACAATGAGCAGTTCTTC

clone_size: -
j_call: TRBJ2-1
v_call: TRBV6-5
d_call: TRBD1
cdr3_aa: CASTRTGSYNEQFF
cdr3_nt: TGTGCCAGCACCAGGACAGGGTCCTACAATGAGCAGTTCTTC

clone_size: -
j_call: TRBJ2-7
v_call: TRBV2
d_call: -
cdr3_aa: CASSDRAHSYEQYF
cdr3_nt: TGTGCCAGCAGTGACAGGGCCCACTCCTACGAGCAGTACTTC

clone_size: -
j_call: TRBJ2-7
v_call: TRBV7-9
d_call: -
cdr3_aa: CASSRGRYEQYF
cdr3_nt: TGTGCCAGCAGCAGGGGTCGGTACGAGCAGTACTTC

clone_size: -
j_call: TRBJ1-1
v_call: TRBV5-1
d_call: TRBD1
cdr3_aa: CASGAGGMGNTEAFF
cdr3_nt: TGCGCCAGCGGGGCAGGGGGGATGGGGAACACTGAAGCTTTCTTT

clone_size: -
j_call: TRBJ2-3
v_call: TRBV4-3
d_call: TRBD2
cdr3_aa: CASSQVQRGHTDTQYF
cdr3_nt: TGCGCCAGCAGCCAAGTTCAGCGGGGGCACACAGATACGCAGTATTTT

clone_size: -
j_call: TRBJ2-5
v_call: TRBV6-1
d_call: TRBD1
cdr3_aa: CASSEARGQETQYF
cdr3_nt: TGTGCCAGCAGTGAGGCCAGGGGGCAAGAGACCCAGTACTTC

clone_size: -
j_call: TRBJ1-6
v_call: TRBV9
d_call: -
cdr3_aa: CASSVGVAGDSPLHF
cdr3_nt: TGTGCCAGCAGCGTAGGGGTAGCCGGCGATTCACCCCTCCACTTT

clone_size: -
j_call: TRBJ2-1
v_call: TRBV11-2
d_call: TRBD2
cdr3_aa: CASSLELASGGAGSYNEQFF
cdr3_nt: TGTGCCAGCAGCTTAGAACTCGCTAGCGGGGGGGCTGGCTCCTACAATGAGCAGTTCTTC

clone_size: once
j_call: TRBJ2-3
v_call: TRBV2
d_call: -
cdr3_aa: CASMSFRDSAVDTQYF
cdr3_nt: TGTGCCAGCATGAGTTTCCGGGACTCCGCCGTGGATACGCAGTATTTT

clone_size: -
j_call: TRBJ1-6
v_call: TRBV10-3
d_call: -
cdr3_aa: CAISQEGNSPLHF
cdr3_nt: TGTGCCATCAGTCAGGAAGGTAATTCACCCCTCCACTTT

clone_size: -
j_call: TRBJ2-7
v_call: TRBV19
d_call: TRBD1
cdr3_aa: CASRGTGGEQYF
cdr3_nt: TGTGCCAGTAGGGGGACAGGGGGCGAGCAGTACTTC

clone_size: -
j_call: TRBJ1-1
v_call: TRBV6-6
d_call: TRBD1
cdr3_aa: CASSFGQGGTEAFF
cdr3_nt: TGTGCCAGCAGTTTCGGACAGGGTGGGACTGAAGCTTTCTTT

clone_size: -
j_call: TRBJ1-5
v_call: TRBV7-8
d_call: -
cdr3_aa: CASSLGGGDNQPQHF
cdr3_nt: TGTGCCAGCAGCTTAGGGGGCGGGGACAATCAGCCCCAGCATTTT